One sample yielded the 32 T cell receptor beta chains listed below, sequenced in a study of cytomegalovirus exposure and HLA in healthy donors. The PCR had 60 Vbeta and 13 Jbeta primers. Produced via immunoSEQ multiplex PCR; TCRdb's table is partial and in-frame only. The sample yields approximately 110,000 clones, over 70% seen once. The source material was PBMCs. These receptors all stem from a man aged 25 to 45 in good health and CMV-seronegative.

For the CDR3, the DNA is TGTGCCAGCTCACCCTCCCTGACGGGGGGATCCTACGAGCAGTACTTC. It encodes CASSPSLTGGSYEQYF. The V and J genes are TRBV18 and TRBJ2-7; 7 bases match TRBD2. This CDR3 spans 16 amino acids. After removal of 3 bases from V and 1 base from J, the junction contained 9 bases not matched to a gene. Germline V CDR1 and CDR2: KGHSH, LQKENI.

The J gene is TRBJ2-5, the V gene TRBV5-1; tentatively, D is TRBD1 (5 bases). Germline V CDR1 and CDR2: SGHRS, YFSETQ. This CDR3 spans 13 amino acids. V lost 0 bases, J lost 3 bases, and 6 bases lay in between. CDR3 sequence (DNA): TGCGCCAGCAGCTTGGGGGGCGAAGAGACCCAGTACTTC. It specifies CASSLGGEETQYF.

J is TRBJ2-7 and V is TRBV18, with D possibly being TRBD1 (7 bases). Germline lookup yields CDR1 KGHSH and CDR2 LQKENI. The CDR3 loop spans 16 amino acids. Between the trimmed V and J ends, which lost 0 bases and 2 bases, there was a span of 14 bases. In nucleotides, the CDR3 is TGTGCCAGCTCACCACCTGGAGGGGGCAGAGCCTACGAGCAGTACTTC. Protein product: CASSPPGGGRAYEQYF.

The chain uses TRBV25-1 and TRBJ2-3; D gene ambiguous. V lost 4 bases to trimming and J lost 7 bases, with 15 bases between them. CDR1 and CDR2 from the germline V gene are MGHDK and SYGVNS. The CDR3 runs to 14 residues. The CDR3 here is CASSAPLFHNTQYF. The DNA for the CDR3 is TGTGCCAGCAGTGCCCCCTTGTTTCACAATACGCAGTATTTT.

The gene calls are TRBV7-8 and TRBJ2-3; 8 bases align to TRBD2. CDR1 is SGHVS and CDR2 is FQNEAQ in the germline V gene. The CDR3 contains 16 residues. The V gene end was trimmed by 5 bases and the J gene end by 0 bases; junction bases not matched to a gene: 7. The CDR3 here is CASSLLTSASTDTQYF. The CDR3 DNA reads TGTGCCAGCAGCCTACTGACTAGCGCTAGCACAGATACGCAGTATTTT.

As regards this clone: A junction end diverges from the germline sequence, so it may reflect a read error. The rearrangement joins TRBV7-9 to TRBJ2-2; 13 bases are shared with TRBD2. The CDR3 has 16 residues. Germline CDR1 is SEHNR and CDR2 is FQNEAQ (reference sequence). The CDR3 DNA reads TGTGCCACCAGCGGACTAGCGGGGGCCTCCACCGGGGAGCTGTTTTTT. Translation gives CATSGLAGASTGELFF.

This chain connects TRBV5-6 to TRBJ2-1; no clear D. This CDR3 comprises 13 residues. V lost 5 bases and J 2 bases, leaving 8 bases between the germline ends. CDR1 SGHDT and CDR2 YYEEEE come from the germline V gene. Here the CDR3 DNA reads TGTGCCAGCAGTCGCCGGGCCTACAATGAGCAGTTCTTC. Residues: CASSRRAYNEQFF. The full variable domain, rest sourced from reference TRBV5-6 and TRBJ2-1, is DAGVTQSPTHLIKTRGQQVTLRCSPKSGHDTVSWYQQALGQGPQFIFQYYEEEERQRGNFPDRFSGHQFPNYSSELNVNALLLGDSALYLCASSRRAYNEQFFGPGTRLTVL.

The chain couples TRBV19 to TRBJ2-7, with TRBD2 matching over 9 bases. The V gene's germline CDR1 is LNHDA and CDR2 SQIVND (reference sequence). This CDR3 comprises 15 residues. The V and J ends lost 9 bases and 0 bases, in that order; junction bases with no gene match: 9. This chain's CDR3 is CASARLAANSYEQYF. The CDR3 nucleotides are TGTGCCAGCGCAAGACTAGCGGCTAACTCCTACGAGCAGTACTTC.

The chain joins TRBV30 to TRBJ1-3, with D tentatively TRBD1 (6 bases). CDR1 is GTSNPN, CDR2 SVGIG, per germline (reference sequence). V was cut by 0 bases and J by 2 bases, with 8 bases left in between. CDR3 length equals 14 residues. The CDR3: CAWSVGGTGNTIYF. CDR3 DNA sequence: TGTGCCTGGAGTGTAGGGGGAACTGGAAACACCATATATTTT.

V usage is TRBV7-9 and J usage is TRBJ2-3; tentative D call: TRBD1 (6 bases). Between the trimmed V and J ends, which lost 5 bases and 1 base, there was a span of 10 bases. The germline gives CDR1 SEHNR, CDR2 FQNEAQ (reference sequence). The CDR3 is 14 amino acids. DNA for the CDR3: TGTGCCAGCAGCAAATCAGGGGGCACAGATACGCAGTATTTT. Protein: CASSKSGGTDTQYF.

This chain connects TRBV6-5 to TRBJ1-1; 9 bases match TRBD1. Germline CDR1 reads MNHEY; CDR2 reads SVGAGI. V was pared by 2 bases and J by 11 bases, with 3 bases of the junction left unmatched. CDR3 length equals 12 residues. In nucleotides, the CDR3 is TGTGCCAGCAGTTACGCGGGACAGGGCGCTTTCTTT. It specifies CASSYAGQGAFF.

V gene TRBV7-3 combines with J gene TRBJ2-7; 10 nucleotides agree with TRBD2. V lost 6 bases to trimming and J lost 7 bases; unmatched junction nucleotides: 9. Germline CDR1 and CDR2: SGHTA and FQGTGA. The CDR3 runs to 14 residues. CDR3 amino acids: CASSPSGRAEEQYF. Here the CDR3 DNA reads TGTGCCAGCAGTCCAAGCGGGAGGGCCGAGGAGCAGTACTTC.

In its sample, this clone was seen a few times. Other DNA variants within this sample encode the same CDR3. This chain links TRBV6-5 with TRBJ1-1; D possibly corresponds to TRBD1 (6 bases). CDR3 length: 13 amino acids. The ends were cut back, 4 bases at V and 1 base at J, with 7 bases in the middle. Germline V gene sequence: CDR1 MNHEY, CDR2 SVGAGI. CDR3 amino acids: CASSSQGNTEAFF. The CDR3 region has the DNA TGTGCCAGCAGTTCACAGGGGAACACTGAAGCTTTCTTT.

The chain couples TRBV7-2 to TRBJ1-1, with D unclear. Trimming left V 2 bases short and J 0 bases short, with 7 bases between. This CDR3 spans 14 amino acids. Germline assignment: CDR1 SGHTA and CDR2 FQGNSA. DNA for the CDR3: TGTGCCAGCAGCTTATTCGGGGTGAACACTGAAGCTTTCTTT. Translating gives CASSLFGVNTEAFF.

The genes are TRBV2 and TRBJ2-2, with 11 bases lining up with TRBD2. The CDR3 extends over 15 amino acids. V shed 2 bases, J shed 5 bases, and the junction held 1 base outside the gene matches. Germline CDR1 reads SNHLY; CDR2 reads FYNNEI. The CDR3 loop reads CASSELAGGTGELFF. The CDR3, as DNA: TGTGCCAGCAGTGAACTAGCGGGAGGTACCGGGGAGCTGTTTTTT.

V usage is TRBV28 and J usage is TRBJ1-5; D call uncertain. V lost 3 bases, J lost 3 bases, and 9 bases lay in between. CDR3 size: 14 residues. CDR1 and CDR2 from the germline V gene are MDHEN and SYDVKM. CDR3 sequence (DNA): TGTGCCAGCAGTTTCTGGGCAGACAATCAGCCCCAGCATTTT. Protein sequence: CASSFWADNQPQHF. The complete variable domain, with remaining parts taken from reference TRBV28 and TRBJ1-5, reads DVKVTQSSRYLVKRTGEKVFLECVQDMDHENMFWYRQDPGLGLRLIYFSYDVKMKEKGDIPEGYSVSREKKERFSLILESASTNQTSMYLCASSFWADNQPQHFGDGTRLSIL.

The chain combines TRBV28 with TRBJ2-1, with 8 bases identical to TRBD2. Germline CDR1 and CDR2: MDHEN and SYDVKM. This CDR3 has 15 amino acids. J gave up 7 bases and V 1 base, and 6 bases lay outside the gene matches. The CDR3 loop reads CASSLSGRARNEQFF. The CDR3 coding sequence is TGTGCCAGCAGTTTATCCGGGAGGGCGCGGAATGAGCAGTTCTTC.

The J gene is TRBJ2-1, the V gene TRBV10-3; 9 positions agree with TRBD1. CDR3 length: 14 amino acids. J gave up 6 bases and V 5 bases, and 5 bases lay outside the gene matches. CDR1 and CDR2 (germline): ENHRY, SYGVKD. CDR3 loop: CAISPGQGGNEQFF. The DNA for the CDR3 is TGTGCCATCAGTCCGGGACAGGGAGGCAATGAGCAGTTCTTC.

The chain joins TRBV7-9 to TRBJ2-7; perhaps TRBD2 as D (6 bases). The germline gives CDR1 SEHNR, CDR2 FQNEAQ (reference sequence). Trimming took off 0 bases at V and 0 bases at J, with 9 bases between the two ends. CDR3 length equals 15 residues. The CDR3 reads CASSLAGRSSYEQYF. The CDR3, as DNA: TGTGCCAGCAGCTTAGCGGGGAGGAGCTCCTACGAGCAGTACTTC.

The chain recombines TRBV5-4 with TRBJ2-3, with D tentatively TRBD1 (6 bases). Trimming left V 3 bases short and J 1 base short, with 9 bases between. Germline V gene lookup returns CDR1 SGHNT and CDR2 YYREEE (reference sequence). CDR3 length: 14 residues. This CDR3 reads CASSSRQGTDTQYF. The CDR3 bases are TGTGCCAGCAGCTCGAGACAGGGCACAGATACGCAGTATTTT.

The J gene is TRBJ1-3, the V gene TRBV9; possibly TRBD1 for D (6 bases). Trimming removed 3 bases from V and 4 bases from J, with 17 bases in between. The germline V gene encodes CDR1 SGDLS and CDR2 YYNGEE. The CDR3 sequence is 16 residues long. CDR3 loop: CASSAPLTGSGNTIYF. The CDR3, as DNA: TGTGCCAGCAGCGCCCCTCTAACAGGGTCCGGAAACACCATATATTTT.

The V call is TRBV5-1, the J call TRBJ2-1, with 8 nucleotides matching TRBD1. V shed 4 bases and J 14 bases; nucleotides not matched to a gene: 14. The germline V gene encodes CDR1 SGHRS and CDR2 YFSETQ. This CDR3 contains 14 residues. The CDR3 reads CASSPAGTGPTKFF. CDR3 nucleotide sequence: TGCGCCAGCAGCCCGGCCGGGACAGGCCCCACAAAGTTCTTC.

J is TRBJ1-1 and V is TRBV6-6; D remains unclear. The germline V and J ends were trimmed by 7 bases and 2 bases, with 8 bases remaining between them. Looked up from germline, CDR1 is MNHNY and CDR2 is SVGAGI (reference sequence). The CDR3 is 12 residues long. CDR3 sequence reads: CASNTANTEAFF. Written as DNA, the CDR3 is TGTGCCAGCAATACAGCAAACACTGAAGCTTTCTTT.

The rearrangement links TRBV25-1 to TRBJ1-1; no clear D gene. V lost 0 bases and J 4 bases, leaving 9 bases between the germline ends. Germline V CDR1 and CDR2: MGHDK, SYGVNS. The CDR3 runs to 14 residues. CDR3 bases: TGTGCCAGCAGTGAATATGGAGAGGGCACTGAAGCTTTCTTT. This sequence encodes CASSEYGEGTEAFF.

This clone occurred a few times. The gene calls are TRBV6-6 and TRBJ1-2, with a weak D call TRBD1 (6 bases). V dropped 7 bases and J dropped 5 bases, with 17 bases sitting between them. CDR1 and CDR2 from the germline V gene are MNHNY and SVGAGI (reference sequence). The length of the CDR3 is 14 residues. The CDR3 nucleotides are TGTGCCAGCAAAATGGACAGCCCGCCTTATGGCTACACCTTC. Its translation: CASKMDSPPYGYTF.

V is TRBV6-5 and J is TRBJ1-1; 11 bases are a match to TRBD1. This CDR3 comprises 14 residues. V lost 6 bases to trimming and J lost 4 bases; unmatched junction nucleotides: 4. The V gene's germline CDR1 is MNHEY and CDR2 SVGAGI. The CDR3 nucleotides are TGTGCCAGCAGAGGACAGGGGGCGGGCACTGAAGCTTTCTTT. Translated, it gives CASRGQGAGTEAFF.

About this clone: Other DNA sequences from this sample encode an identical CDR3 as well. The rearrangement links TRBV2 to TRBJ2-5; no clear D gene. The germline CDR1 and CDR2 sequences are SNHLY and FYNNEI. V gave up 1 base and J gave up 11 bases, with 8 bases separating them. The CDR3 runs to 11 residues. CDR3 region: CASSEVFQQYF. The CDR3 coding sequence is TGTGCCAGCAGTGAAGTCTTCCAGCAGTACTTC.

The count of this clone is one. V and J are TRBV7-2 and TRBJ2-7, with TRBD2 matching 8 bases. Germline assignment: CDR1 SGHTA and CDR2 FQGNSA. The CDR3 sequence is 14 residues long. Germline trimming cut 3 bases from V and 5 bases from J; bases unmatched to any gene: 6. The CDR3 DNA reads TGTGCCAGCAGCTTGACGGGAGGGCCCCACGAGCAGTACTTC. Protein product: CASSLTGGPHEQYF.

The CDR3 DNA reads TGTGCCTGGAGCCCTCTATCAACTAATGAAAAACTGTTTTTT. Protein product: CAWSPLSTNEKLFF. This chain connects TRBV30 to TRBJ1-4, with no clear D. This CDR3 spans 14 amino acids. Germline CDR1 GTSNPN, CDR2 SVGIG (reference sequence). V was clipped by 3 bases and J by 0 bases, with 8 bases between them.

The CDR3 sequence is CASSPWTGVIQRNTIYF. DNA for the CDR3: TGTGCCAGCAGCCCCTGGACAGGGGTTATTCAGCGAAACACCATATATTTT. The V and J genes are TRBV7-6 and TRBJ1-3, with 9 nucleotides matching TRBD1. This CDR3 comprises 17 residues. J gave up 5 bases and V 5 bases, and 13 bases lay outside the gene matches. Germline-derived CDR1 and CDR2 are SGHVS and FNYEAQ.

The rearrangement joins TRBV29-1 to TRBJ1-3, with 7 positions matching TRBD1. The CDR3 spans 14 residues. Germline loops: CDR1 SQVTM, CDR2 ANQGSEA. Trimming took 7 bases from V and 0 from J; bases not matched to a gene: 6. For the CDR3, the DNA is TGCAGCGCTTCCGGACAGGACTCTGGAAACACCATATATTTT. Amino acid sequence: CSASGQDSGNTIYF.

This sequence joins TRBV7-9 and TRBJ1-4, with D possibly TRBD1 on 5 matching bases. Germline CDR1 reads SEHNR; CDR2 reads FQNEAQ (reference sequence). V was clipped by 5 bases and J by 5 bases, with 9 bases between them. The CDR3 covers 13 residues. The CDR3: CASSDRKNEKLFF. The CDR3 DNA reads TGTGCCAGCAGCGACAGAAAGAATGAAAAACTGTTTTTT.